One and the same sample provided the 11 T cell receptor beta chains below, sequenced in a study of response to subunit inactivated influenza vaccine. TCRdb analysed the RT-PCR reads with MiXCR anew, one entry per CDR3 protein. Here the sample spans roughly 700,000 distinct CDR3 sequences, 14% being singletons. The specimen was PBMCs from blood, collected less than 15 days before vaccination. These receptors originate from a man aged 45-65 years who received an inactivated influenza vaccine.

This clonotype was picked up many times. This rearrangement joins TRBV18 to TRBJ2-3; 8 nucleotides agree with TRBD1. The CDR3 contains 16 residues. J gave up 0 bases and V 2 bases, and 4 bases lay outside the gene matches. Germline CDR1 KGHSH, CDR2 LQKENI. CDR3 residues: CASSPRQGISTDTQYF. The CDR3 nucleotides read TGTGCCAGCTCACCAAGACAGGGGATAAGCACAGATACGCAGTATTTT.

V and J are TRBV7-2 and TRBJ1-5; the D gene is possibly TRBD1 (5 bases). Germline-derived CDR1 and CDR2 are SGHTA and FQGNSA. The V and J ends lost 5 bases and 7 bases respectively, with 18 bases between them. The CDR3 is 15 amino acids. CDR3 nucleotide sequence: TGTGCCAGCAGCCCCAGTTCAGGGCGGCACCAGCCCCAGCATTTT. Translated, it gives CASSPSSGRHQPQHF.

A few counts support this clonotype. This chain uses TRBV7-6 with TRBJ2-7, with D perhaps matching TRBD2 (7 bases). This CDR3 has 15 amino acids. Trimming removed 5 bases from V and 2 bases from J, with 16 bases in between. In germline, CDR1 is SGHVS, CDR2 FNYEAQ. CDR3 protein: CASSPGSGGPYEQYF. In nucleotides, the CDR3 is TGTGCCAGCAGCCCGGGATCGGGGGGCCCCTACGAGCAGTACTTC.

The V gene is TRBV5-5, the J gene TRBJ1-2; weak D call: TRBD1 (5 bases). This CDR3 is 14 amino acids long. Trimming pared 2 bases from V and 4 bases from J, leaving 12 bases between. Per the germline V gene, CDR1 is SGHKS and CDR2 is YYEKEE (reference sequence). The CDR3 sequence is CASSFDTGFYGYTF. The CDR3, as DNA: TGTGCCAGCAGCTTCGATACAGGCTTCTATGGCTACACCTTC.

This chain uses TRBV9 with TRBJ2-3; TRBD2 is a possible D gene (5 bases). The germline gives CDR1 SGDLS, CDR2 YYNGEE. This CDR3 contains 15 residues. V gave up 4 bases and J gave up 5 bases, with 17 bases separating them. The CDR3 sequence is CASSTHDVAGDTQYF. As DNA, the CDR3 is TGTGCCAGCAGCACCCACGACGTGGCGGGAGATACGCAGTATTTT.

This clonotype was recorded many times. The chain is built from TRBV2 and TRBJ2-1; TRBD2 agrees at 7 bases. V was clipped by 6 bases and J by 3 bases; unmatched bases: 2. This CDR3 is 13 amino acids long. From germline, CDR1 is SNHLY and CDR2 FYNNEI. The CDR3 here is CASRREHYNEQFF. The CDR3 DNA reads TGTGCCAGCAGGCGGGAGCACTACAATGAGCAGTTCTTC.

This clonotype was observed a handful of times. The rearrangement uses TRBV12-3 or TRBV12-4 and TRBJ1-5, with a possible D match to TRBD1 (5 bases). Between the trimmed V and J ends, which lost 6 bases and 6 bases, there was a span of 18 bases. The CDR3 extends over 15 amino acids. CDR3 in amino acids: CASSLSGRGGQPQHF. The CDR3 DNA is TGTGCCAGCAGCTTGAGTGGGAGGGGCGGTCAGCCCCAGCATTTT.

Remarks on this clonotype: A junction end diverges from the germline sequence, so it may reflect a read error. The gene calls are TRBV20-1 and TRBJ2-1; TRBD2 aligns across 7 bases. The CDR3 length is 14 residues. CDR1 is DFQATT and CDR2 is SNEGSKA in the germline V gene (reference sequence). CDR3 nucleotides: TGCAGTGCTCCCGTGGAAGCGGGGTACAATCAGCAGTTCTTC. It codes for CSAPVEAGYNQQFF.

The chain has TRBV15 and TRBJ2-3; 8 bases are a match to TRBD2. Germline loops: CDR1 LNHNV, CDR2 YYDKDF (reference sequence). The CDR3 contains 16 residues. With V trimmed by 5 bases and J by 6 bases, 13 bases remained unmatched. The CDR3 here is CATSPLVGGASDTQYF. CDR3 nucleotide sequence: TGTGCCACCAGCCCCCTCGTCGGGGGGGCTTCGGATACGCAGTATTTT.

The CDR3 DNA reads as TGTGCCAGCAGTGACCAGACTCGCGCGGGATCACCCCTCCACTTT. Translating gives CASSDQTRAGSPLHF. V usage is TRBV25-1 and J usage is TRBJ1-6; no reliable D call. Trimming took 3 bases from V and 10 from J, leaving 16 bases between them. CDR1 and CDR2 (germline): MGHDK, SYGVNS. The CDR3 covers 15 residues.

The chain combines TRBV4-3 with TRBJ1-6; D gene ambiguous. V was trimmed by 3 bases and J by 5 bases, leaving 14 bases between them. The CDR3 loop spans 16 amino acids. The germline V gene has CDR1 LGHNA and CDR2 YSLEER. In DNA form, the CDR3 reads TGCGCCAGCAGCCAGTACAGAATCGGAAATAATTCACCCCTCCACTTT. It encodes CASSQYRIGNNSPLHF.